This T cell receptor beta chain comes out of a study of shared clonotypes between healthy human individuals. Here immunoSEQ multiplex PCR was the method, and the copy in TCRdb shows in-frame clones only, minus some. Seen here are 530,000 or so clones, 60% to 80% observed once, and the top ten hold approximately 13%. CDR1 is SEHNR, CDR2 FQNEAQ, per germline (reference sequence). CDR3 length equals 17 residues. Trimming shortened V by 5 bases and J by 1 base, and 20 bases separated the two germline ends. Sequenced sample: PBMCs. The receptor was isolated from a woman between 35 and 50 years old in good health. Some clones in this sample may be carry-over from other donors' samples. V and J are TRBV7-9 and TRBJ1-2; no firm D call. DNA for the CDR3: TGTGCCAGCAGCCATGTCCAGCTCCTCTTCCTTAACTATGGCTACACCTTC. Translating it yields CASSHVQLLFLNYGYTF.